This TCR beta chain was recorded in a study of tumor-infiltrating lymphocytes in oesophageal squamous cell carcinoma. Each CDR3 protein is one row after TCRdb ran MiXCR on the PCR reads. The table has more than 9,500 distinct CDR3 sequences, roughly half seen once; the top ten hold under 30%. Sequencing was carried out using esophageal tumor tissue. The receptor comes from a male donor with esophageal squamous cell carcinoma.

The CDR3 nucleotides read TGTGCCAGCAGCTTAAACACCGGGGCGGGAGAGACCCAGTACTTC. Residues: CASSLNTGAGETQYF. The chain links TRBV7-2 to TRBJ2-5, with D perhaps being TRBD1 or TRBD2 (5 bases each). Trimming shortened V by 2 bases and J by 4 bases, and 14 bases separated the two germline ends. The CDR3 spans 15 residues. Germline lookup yields CDR1 SGHTA and CDR2 FQGNSA.